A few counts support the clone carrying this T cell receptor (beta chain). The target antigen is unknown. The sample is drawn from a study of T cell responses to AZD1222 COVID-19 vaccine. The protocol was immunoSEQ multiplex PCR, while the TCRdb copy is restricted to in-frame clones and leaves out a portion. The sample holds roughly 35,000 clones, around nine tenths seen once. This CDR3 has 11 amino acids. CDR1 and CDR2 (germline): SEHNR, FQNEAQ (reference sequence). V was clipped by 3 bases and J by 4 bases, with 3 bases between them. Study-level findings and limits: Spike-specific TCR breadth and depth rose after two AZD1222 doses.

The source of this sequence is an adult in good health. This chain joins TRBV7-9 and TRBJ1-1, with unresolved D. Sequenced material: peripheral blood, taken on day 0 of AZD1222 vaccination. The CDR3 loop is CASSLSTEAFF. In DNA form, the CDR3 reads TGTGCCAGCAGCTTGTCCACTGAAGCTTTCTTT.